The T cell receptor (beta chain) under discussion was sequenced for a study of T cell repertoires in cytomegalovirus infection. TCRdb independently ran MiXCR on the reads; one entry per CDR3 protein. The sample shows hundreds of thousands of distinct CDR3 sequences, 30% to 35% of them seen only once. This clonotype was picked up a small number of times. Its specificity is unknown. Here the sequenced sample was cultured CD8+ T cells from PBMCs, taken from culture after CMV antigen stimulation. The TCR originated in a human donor in good health (CMV status not recorded). Some clones in this sample may be carry-over from other donors' samples.

CDR3 residues: CASSYPRGPENQPQHF. The CDR3 DNA is TGTGCCAGCAGTTACCCCAGAGGCCCCGAGAATCAGCCCCAGCATTTT. The V gene is TRBV6-5, the J gene TRBJ1-5; no definite D call. Trimming took off 2 bases at V and 4 bases at J, with 15 bases between the two ends. This CDR3 has 16 amino acids. CDR1 and CDR2 (germline): MNHEY, SVGAGI.